This entry features one T cell receptor (beta chain) sequence. Its antigen is as yet unknown. Germline assignment: CDR1 GTSNPN and CDR2 SVGIG (reference sequence). The CDR3 loop spans 12 amino acids. V was clipped by 0 bases and J by 10 bases, with 10 bases between them. Unique molecular identifiers were present in the TCR beta cDNA libraries. TCRdb fed the PCR reads into MiXCR, producing one record per CDR3 protein. The sample lists 350,000 to 500,000 distinct CDR3 sequences, approximately 39% occurring once. These data originate in a study of post-analysis software for immune sequencing data. General study findings and limits: Elevated frequency relative to controls characterized 4 or 5 TRBV segments in patients, TRBV5-6, TRBV5-1 and TRBV20-1 among them. Significantly lower normalized Chao1 diversity was seen in multiple sclerosis patients than in controls.

The source of this sequence is a girl aged 2-15 years with multiple sclerosis. What was sequenced was blood. The chain recombines TRBV30 with TRBJ2-1, with no clear D. CDR3 region: CAWSVRAAEQFF. For the CDR3, the DNA is TGTGCCTGGAGTGTACGGGCAGCCGAGCAGTTCTTC.